This T cell receptor beta chain derives from a study of regulatory T cells in long-lasting Graves disease. The TCR beta library used iRepertoire HTBI primers with Arm-PCR amplification of CDR3. TCRdb re-called the multiplex PCR reads with MiXCR, one entry per CDR3 protein. The sample lists over 650,000 distinct CDR3 sequences; around 30% were seen once. Time point reported: persistent/refractory GD, antithyroid drugs over 5 years with positive TRAb. PBMC-derived RNA was used for the TCR library. The starting material was peripheral blood mononuclear cells (PBMCs), obtained when the disease was refractory, from a patient treated with antithyroid drugs. The TCR sequence derives from a female donor with Graves disease.

CDR3: CASSITGDEFF. CDR3 nucleotide sequence: TGTGCCAGCAGTATAACAGGGGACGAGTTCTTT. This chain joins TRBV12-3 or TRBV12-4 and TRBJ1-1; 7 positions match TRBD1. Trimming took 5 bases from V and 14 from J; bases not matched to a gene: 8. CDR3 size: 11 residues.